This record concerns one TCR beta chain sequence. This sample was included in a study of shared clonotypes between healthy human individuals. Only in-frame clones appear in the TCRdb table, and some are missing; sequencing was by immunoSEQ multiplex PCR. The table has 1.5 million to 2.5 million clones, just under 95% seen once. CD8 cells classed as naive were CD45RO-negative and positively selected for CCR7, excluding terminally differentiated effector memory CD45RA+ cells. V dropped 7 bases and J dropped 4 bases, with 13 bases sitting between them. CDR1 and CDR2 from the germline V gene are SNHLY and FYNNEI. This CDR3 region has 13 residues.

This sequence joins TRBV2 and TRBJ1-1; D is undetermined. Specimen: naive CD8+ T cells sorted from blood. The TCR sequence derives from a man between 18 and 35 years old in good health. CDR3 sequence: CASTLNLSTEAFF. CDR3 nucleotides: TGTGCCAGCACCCTCAACCTAAGCACTGAAGCTTTCTTT.